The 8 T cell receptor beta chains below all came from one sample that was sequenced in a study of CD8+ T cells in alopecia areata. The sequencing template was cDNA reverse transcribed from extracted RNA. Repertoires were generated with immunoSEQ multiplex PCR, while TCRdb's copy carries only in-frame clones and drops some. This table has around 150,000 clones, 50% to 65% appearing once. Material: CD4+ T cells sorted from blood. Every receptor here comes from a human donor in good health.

CDR3 bases: TGCAGCACGATAACCGGGACCACTGAAGCTTTCTTT. Its protein is CSTITGTTEAFF. V is TRBV29-1 and J is TRBJ1-1, with TRBD1 as a possible D gene (5 bases). V was pared by 8 bases and J by 4 bases, with 14 bases between. CDR1 and CDR2 from the germline V gene are SQVTM and ANQGSEA. This CDR3 has 12 residues.

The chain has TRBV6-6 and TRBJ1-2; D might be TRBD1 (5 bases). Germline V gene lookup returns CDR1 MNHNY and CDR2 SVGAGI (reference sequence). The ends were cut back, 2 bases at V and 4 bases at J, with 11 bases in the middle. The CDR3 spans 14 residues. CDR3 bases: TGTGCCAGCAGTTACGCGGGCCAGGGCTATGGCTACACCTTC. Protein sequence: CASSYAGQGYGYTF.

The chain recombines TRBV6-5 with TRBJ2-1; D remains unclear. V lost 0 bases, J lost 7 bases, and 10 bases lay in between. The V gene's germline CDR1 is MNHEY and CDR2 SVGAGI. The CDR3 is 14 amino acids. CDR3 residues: CASSYSILRNEQFF. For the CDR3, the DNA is TGTGCCAGCAGTTACTCGATTCTTAGGAATGAGCAGTTCTTC.

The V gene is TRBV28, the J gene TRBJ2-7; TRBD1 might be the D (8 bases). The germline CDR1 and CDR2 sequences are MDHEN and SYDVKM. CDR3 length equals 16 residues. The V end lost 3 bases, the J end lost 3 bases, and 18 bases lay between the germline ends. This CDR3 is CASSLVTGGVVYEQYF. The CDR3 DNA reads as TGTGCCAGCAGTTTGGTTACAGGGGGGGTCGTCTACGAGCAGTACTTC.

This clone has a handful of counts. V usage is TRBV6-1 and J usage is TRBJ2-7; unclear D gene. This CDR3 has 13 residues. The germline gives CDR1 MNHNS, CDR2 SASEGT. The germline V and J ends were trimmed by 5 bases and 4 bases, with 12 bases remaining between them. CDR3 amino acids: CASSLSTGYEQYF. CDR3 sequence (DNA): TGTGCCAGCAGTTTATCGACCGGTTACGAGCAGTACTTC.

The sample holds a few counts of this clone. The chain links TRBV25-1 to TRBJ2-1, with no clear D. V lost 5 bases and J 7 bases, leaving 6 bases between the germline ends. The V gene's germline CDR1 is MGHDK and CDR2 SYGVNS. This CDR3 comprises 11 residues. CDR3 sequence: CASSLFNEQFF. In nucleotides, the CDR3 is TGTGCCAGCAGTCTCTTTAATGAGCAGTTCTTC.

CDR3 region: CATSRDLGGERDQETQYF. In DNA, the CDR3 is TGTGCCACCAGCAGAGATCTAGGGGGCGAACGCGATCAAGAGACCCAGTACTTC. This sequence joins TRBV15 and TRBJ2-5, with 7 bases matching TRBD1. V shed 0 bases and J 2 bases; nucleotides not matched to a gene: 12. CDR1 and CDR2 (germline): LNHNV, YYDKDF (reference sequence). CDR3 length equals 18 residues.

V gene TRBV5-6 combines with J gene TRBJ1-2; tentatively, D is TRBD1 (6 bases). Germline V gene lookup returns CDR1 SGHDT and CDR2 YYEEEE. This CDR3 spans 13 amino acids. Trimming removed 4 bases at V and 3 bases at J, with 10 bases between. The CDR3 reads CASSPWTDYGYTF. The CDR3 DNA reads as TGTGCCAGCAGCCCCTGGACAGACTATGGCTACACCTTC.